These 23 T cell receptor beta chains were sequenced from one sample in a study of blood T cell repertoires in COVID-19. Produced via immunoSEQ multiplex PCR; TCRdb's table is partial and in-frame only. The sample yields under 75,000 clones, roughly 86% seen once. The sequenced material came from peripheral blood. All receptors come from a man in his fifties with active COVID-19.

The chain couples TRBV18 to TRBJ2-5, with D hard to call. The CDR3 runs 14 residues. Germline CDR1 is KGHSH and CDR2 is LQKENI. The V end was cut by 3 bases, the J end by 3 bases, with 11 bases between. CDR3: CASSPRGAEETQYF. The CDR3 bases are TGTGCCAGCTCACCTCGAGGCGCAGAAGAGACCCAGTACTTC.

The chain couples TRBV6-5 to TRBJ2-7, with 8 bases aligning to TRBD1. V was clipped by 6 bases and J by 2 bases; unmatched bases: 3. Germline CDR1 is MNHEY and CDR2 is SVGAGI. This CDR3 contains 13 residues. Written as DNA, the CDR3 is TGTGCCAGCAGAGGGACAGGCCCCTACGAGCAGTACTTC. This translates into CASRGTGPYEQYF.

This clone was seen just once. V is TRBV11-2 and J is TRBJ1-6; D remains ambiguous. The CDR3 is 11 residues long. V lost 9 bases and J 7 bases, leaving 7 bases between the germline ends. CDR1 is SGHAT and CDR2 is FQNNGV in the germline V gene. This CDR3 is CASAGNSPLHF. CDR3 nucleotide sequence: TGTGCCAGTGCGGGGAATTCACCCCTCCACTTT.

The chain combines TRBV11-2 with TRBJ2-7; 11 bases line up with TRBD2. The CDR3 has 16 residues. The V and J ends lost 5 bases and 5 bases, in that order; junction bases with no gene match: 11. Germline CDR1 and CDR2: SGHAT and FQNNGV. The CDR3: CASSPTRLAGYNEQYF. The CDR3 region has the DNA TGTGCCAGCAGCCCGACCCGACTAGCGGGGTACAACGAGCAGTACTTC.

On this clone itself: Other DNA sequences of this sample code for an identical CDR3. This sequence joins TRBV28 and TRBJ1-4; D call uncertain. The CDR3 has 12 amino acids. Germline-derived CDR1 and CDR2 are MDHEN and SYDVKM. Trimming took 5 bases from V and 3 from J, leaving 4 bases between them. CDR3 nucleotides: TGTGCCAGCAGTCCGGCTAATGAAAAACTGTTTTTT. Translating it yields CASSPANEKLFF.

This chain connects TRBV28 to TRBJ2-7; D perhaps matches TRBD1 (6 bases). Germline V lookup: CDR1 MDHEN, CDR2 SYDVKM. Trimming pared 8 bases from V and 1 base from J, leaving 15 bases between. The CDR3 loop spans 14 amino acids. The CDR3 here is CASLGHLYSYEQYF. The CDR3 DNA reads TGTGCCAGCCTGGGACACCTTTATTCCTACGAGCAGTACTTC.

This clone was seen a single time. The chain is built from TRBV7-3 and TRBJ2-3, with unresolved D. V was trimmed by 0 bases and J by 5 bases, leaving 6 bases between them. The CDR3 runs to 13 residues. Germline-derived CDR1 and CDR2 are SGHTA and FQGTGA. CDR3 bases: TGTGCCAGCAGCTTAACGTCAAAAGATACGCAGTATTTT. The encoded protein is CASSLTSKDTQYF.

CDR3 in DNA: TGTGCCAGCAGCCCCCGGCAGGGAAGCAATCAGCCCCAGCATTTT. Protein sequence: CASSPRQGSNQPQHF. This rearrangement joins TRBV6-6 to TRBJ1-5; D may be TRBD1 (5 bases). In germline, CDR1 is MNHNY, CDR2 SVGAGI (reference sequence). The CDR3 spans 15 residues. V was cut by 6 bases and J by 1 base, with 13 bases left in between.

This clone showed up just once. The chain is built from TRBV18 and TRBJ1-1; D perhaps matches TRBD1 (5 bases). Trimming shortened V by 2 bases and J by 3 bases, and 13 bases separated the two germline ends. CDR1 and CDR2 from the germline V gene are KGHSH and LQKENI. This CDR3 has 15 amino acids. Here the CDR3 reads CASSPGQGVYTEAFF. In DNA form, the CDR3 reads TGTGCCAGCTCACCAGGGCAGGGTGTGTACACTGAAGCTTTCTTT.

The chain uses TRBV7-7 and TRBJ2-1, with a tentative D call TRBD2 (5 bases). V lost 3 bases and J lost 3, with 18 bases in between. This CDR3 has 17 residues. CDR1 is SSHAT and CDR2 is FNYEAQ in the germline V gene (reference sequence). CDR3 region: CASSFSRVPAGYNEQFF. CDR3 sequence (DNA): TGTGCCAGCAGCTTCTCGCGGGTGCCCGCTGGCTACAATGAGCAGTTCTTC. Filled out from reference TRBV7-7 and TRBJ2-1, the complete variable domain reads GAGVSQSPRYKVTKRGQDVTLRCDPISSHATLYWYQQALGQGPEFLTYFNYEAQPDKSGLPSDRFSAERPEGSISTLTIQRTEQRDSAMYRCASSFSRVPAGYNEQFFGPGTRLTVL.

This clone was observed a handful of times. The chain has TRBV20-1 and TRBJ2-2, with no clear D. The CDR3 is 11 amino acids. Trimming removed 3 bases from V and 4 bases from J, with 3 bases in between. Germline V gene data show CDR1 as DFQATT and CDR2 as SNEGSKA (reference sequence). The CDR3 nucleotides read TGCAGTGCTAGTCTCACCGGGGAGCTGTTTTTT. It encodes CSASLTGELFF.

The rearrangement joins TRBV6-5 to TRBJ1-2; D is unclear. This CDR3 is 14 amino acids long. V was shortened by 6 bases and J by 4 bases, with 15 bases between the two germline ends. The germline CDR1 and CDR2 sequences are MNHEY and SVGAGI. CDR3 protein: CASSRAGPTYGYTF. For the CDR3, the DNA is TGTGCCAGCAGCCGCGCGGGCCCAACCTATGGCTACACCTTC.

The chain has TRBV19 and TRBJ1-5; 12 bases are a match to TRBD1. The V segment lost 6 bases and the J segment 3 bases; nucleotides outside the gene matches: 18. This CDR3 is built from 20 residues. CDR1 is LNHDA and CDR2 is SQIVND in the germline V gene (reference sequence). CDR3 residues: CASSWASGQGASSLNQPQHF. CDR3 coding DNA: TGTGCCAGTAGCTGGGCTTCGGGACAGGGGGCTAGTTCTCTCAATCAGCCCCAGCATTTT. The full variable domain, completed using reference TRBV19 and TRBJ1-5, is DGGITQSPKYLFRKEGQNVTLSCEQNLNHDAMYWYRQDPGQGLRLIYYSQIVNDFQKGDIAEGYSVSREKKESFPLTVTSAQKNPTAFYLCASSWASGQGASSLNQPQHFGDGTRLSIL.

The chain uses TRBV6-2 or TRBV6-3 and TRBJ2-1; 15 positions agree with TRBD2. With 4 bases clipped from V and 1 base from J, the junction kept 5 bases outside the gene matches. The CDR3 sequence is 18 residues long. Germline V gene data show CDR1 as MNHEY and CDR2 as SVGEGT. The CDR3 protein is CASSWTSGGGLSYNEQFF. In DNA, the CDR3 is TGTGCCAGCAGTTGGACTAGCGGGGGGGGACTTTCCTACAATGAGCAGTTCTTC.

The chain combines TRBV10-1 with TRBJ2-3; D is ambiguous. The length of the CDR3 is 12 residues. Trimming shortened V by 2 bases and J by 4 bases, and 4 bases separated the two germline ends. Germline V CDR1 and CDR2: WNHNN, SYGVQD (reference sequence). This chain's CDR3 is CASSELSDTQYF. CDR3 nucleotides: TGCGCCAGCAGTGAGCTGTCAGATACGCAGTATTTT.

The genes are TRBV7-9 and TRBJ1-2; D is perhaps TRBD1 (6 bases). Trimming cost V 2 bases and J 4 bases, with 8 bases left between them. CDR1 SEHNR and CDR2 FQNEAQ come from the germline V gene (reference sequence). This CDR3 is built from 13 residues. CDR3 in DNA: TGTGCCAGCAGCTTACTCAGGGGCTATGGCTACACCTTC. It encodes CASSLLRGYGYTF.

The chain joins TRBV5-1 to TRBJ2-7, with a possible D match to TRBD1 (6 bases). V lost 1 base and J 2 bases, leaving 10 bases between the germline ends. The CDR3 runs to 14 residues. Per germline, CDR1 SGHRS and CDR2 YFSETQ. CDR3 loop: CASSLSTGTYEQYF. The CDR3 DNA is TGCGCCAGCAGCTTGTCCACAGGGACCTACGAGCAGTACTTC.

The genes are TRBV2 and TRBJ2-7; 10 bases are a match to TRBD1. Germline loops: CDR1 SNHLY, CDR2 FYNNEI. This CDR3 spans 15 amino acids. J gave up 7 bases and V 1 base, and 7 bases lay outside the gene matches. This CDR3 reads CASSEETGGWDEQYF. The CDR3 DNA reads TGTGCCAGCAGTGAAGAGACAGGGGGCTGGGATGAGCAGTACTTC.

The chain uses TRBV10-3 and TRBJ2-1; 12 nucleotides line up with TRBD1. The CDR3 has 15 residues. V shed 2 bases and J 9 bases; nucleotides not matched to a gene: 5. The germline V gene has CDR1 ENHRY and CDR2 SYGVKD. CDR3 region: CAISELGQGAFEQFF. The CDR3 region has the DNA TGTGCCATCAGTGAGCTGGGACAGGGGGCCTTTGAGCAGTTCTTC.

CDR3 amino acids: CASSVMQGAGGYTF. CDR3 nucleotide sequence: TGTGCCAGCAGTGTCATGCAGGGGGCGGGTGGCTACACCTTC. V is TRBV2 and J is TRBJ1-2, with 8 positions matching TRBD1. The CDR3 spans 14 residues. Unmatched junction bases numbered 8, after V lost 4 bases and J lost 7 bases. The germline gives CDR1 SNHLY, CDR2 FYNNEI.

This clone appeared once. The chain links TRBV6-4 to TRBJ1-4; possible D gene TRBD1, 5 bases. The CDR3 is 13 residues long. Trimming removed 6 bases at V and 6 bases at J, with 11 bases between. Germline V gene sequence: CDR1 MRHNA, CDR2 SNTAGT. DNA for the CDR3: TGTGCCAGCAGAGACAGCTTAGATGAAAAACTGTTTTTT. This codes for CASRDSLDEKLFF.

The chain carries TRBV11-2 and TRBJ1-4, with unresolved D. The CDR3 is made up of 16 amino acids. V lost 5 bases to trimming and J lost 7 bases, with 20 bases between them. The germline CDR1 and CDR2 sequences are SGHAT and FQNNGV. CDR3 DNA sequence: TGTGCCAGCAGCCACATTCGAGCCCCAACGGGTGAAAAACTGTTTTTT. This codes for CASSHIRAPTGEKLFF.

DNA for the CDR3: TGTGCCAGTAAGGGGACAGGGTCGATGAACACTGAAGCTTTCTTT. It is translated as CASKGTGSMNTEAFF. V is TRBV19 and J is TRBJ1-1; TRBD1 aligns across 9 bases. The V gene's germline CDR1 is LNHDA and CDR2 SQIVND (reference sequence). There are 15 residues in the CDR3. The junction had 6 bases not matched to a gene; V was cut back by 7 bases and J by 0 bases.